This entry lists 2 T cell receptor beta chains sequenced from one sample in a study of shared clonotypes between healthy human individuals. Libraries were prepared by immunoSEQ multiplex PCR; TCRdb keeps only in-frame clonotypes and omits some of them. The table includes under 1,900,000 clones, approximately 98.5% detected once. The sample taken for sequencing was naive CD4+ T cells sorted from blood. Subset given: CD45RA+ positively selected. These receptors came from a man aged 25-45 years in good health.

The rearrangement joins TRBV10-3 to TRBJ2-1; D unclear. V lost 6 bases and J lost 2, with 20 bases in between. CDR1 and CDR2 from the germline V gene are ENHRY and SYGVKD. The CDR3 is made up of 17 amino acids. CDR3 nucleotides: TGTGCCATCAGCAAGCCTGTTGCCGGAAATCCCTACAATGAGCAGTTCTTC. Residues: CAISKPVAGNPYNEQFF.

This chain uses TRBV7-6 with TRBJ2-1, with 7 bases aligning to TRBD2. V was clipped by 4 bases and J by 0 bases; unmatched bases: 9. There are 17 residues in the CDR3. Germline values: CDR1 SGHVS, CDR2 FNYEAQ. The CDR3 coding sequence is TGTGCCAGCAGCTCCATTCCTAGCGGAGTCTCCTACAATGAGCAGTTCTTC. It translates to CASSSIPSGVSYNEQFF.